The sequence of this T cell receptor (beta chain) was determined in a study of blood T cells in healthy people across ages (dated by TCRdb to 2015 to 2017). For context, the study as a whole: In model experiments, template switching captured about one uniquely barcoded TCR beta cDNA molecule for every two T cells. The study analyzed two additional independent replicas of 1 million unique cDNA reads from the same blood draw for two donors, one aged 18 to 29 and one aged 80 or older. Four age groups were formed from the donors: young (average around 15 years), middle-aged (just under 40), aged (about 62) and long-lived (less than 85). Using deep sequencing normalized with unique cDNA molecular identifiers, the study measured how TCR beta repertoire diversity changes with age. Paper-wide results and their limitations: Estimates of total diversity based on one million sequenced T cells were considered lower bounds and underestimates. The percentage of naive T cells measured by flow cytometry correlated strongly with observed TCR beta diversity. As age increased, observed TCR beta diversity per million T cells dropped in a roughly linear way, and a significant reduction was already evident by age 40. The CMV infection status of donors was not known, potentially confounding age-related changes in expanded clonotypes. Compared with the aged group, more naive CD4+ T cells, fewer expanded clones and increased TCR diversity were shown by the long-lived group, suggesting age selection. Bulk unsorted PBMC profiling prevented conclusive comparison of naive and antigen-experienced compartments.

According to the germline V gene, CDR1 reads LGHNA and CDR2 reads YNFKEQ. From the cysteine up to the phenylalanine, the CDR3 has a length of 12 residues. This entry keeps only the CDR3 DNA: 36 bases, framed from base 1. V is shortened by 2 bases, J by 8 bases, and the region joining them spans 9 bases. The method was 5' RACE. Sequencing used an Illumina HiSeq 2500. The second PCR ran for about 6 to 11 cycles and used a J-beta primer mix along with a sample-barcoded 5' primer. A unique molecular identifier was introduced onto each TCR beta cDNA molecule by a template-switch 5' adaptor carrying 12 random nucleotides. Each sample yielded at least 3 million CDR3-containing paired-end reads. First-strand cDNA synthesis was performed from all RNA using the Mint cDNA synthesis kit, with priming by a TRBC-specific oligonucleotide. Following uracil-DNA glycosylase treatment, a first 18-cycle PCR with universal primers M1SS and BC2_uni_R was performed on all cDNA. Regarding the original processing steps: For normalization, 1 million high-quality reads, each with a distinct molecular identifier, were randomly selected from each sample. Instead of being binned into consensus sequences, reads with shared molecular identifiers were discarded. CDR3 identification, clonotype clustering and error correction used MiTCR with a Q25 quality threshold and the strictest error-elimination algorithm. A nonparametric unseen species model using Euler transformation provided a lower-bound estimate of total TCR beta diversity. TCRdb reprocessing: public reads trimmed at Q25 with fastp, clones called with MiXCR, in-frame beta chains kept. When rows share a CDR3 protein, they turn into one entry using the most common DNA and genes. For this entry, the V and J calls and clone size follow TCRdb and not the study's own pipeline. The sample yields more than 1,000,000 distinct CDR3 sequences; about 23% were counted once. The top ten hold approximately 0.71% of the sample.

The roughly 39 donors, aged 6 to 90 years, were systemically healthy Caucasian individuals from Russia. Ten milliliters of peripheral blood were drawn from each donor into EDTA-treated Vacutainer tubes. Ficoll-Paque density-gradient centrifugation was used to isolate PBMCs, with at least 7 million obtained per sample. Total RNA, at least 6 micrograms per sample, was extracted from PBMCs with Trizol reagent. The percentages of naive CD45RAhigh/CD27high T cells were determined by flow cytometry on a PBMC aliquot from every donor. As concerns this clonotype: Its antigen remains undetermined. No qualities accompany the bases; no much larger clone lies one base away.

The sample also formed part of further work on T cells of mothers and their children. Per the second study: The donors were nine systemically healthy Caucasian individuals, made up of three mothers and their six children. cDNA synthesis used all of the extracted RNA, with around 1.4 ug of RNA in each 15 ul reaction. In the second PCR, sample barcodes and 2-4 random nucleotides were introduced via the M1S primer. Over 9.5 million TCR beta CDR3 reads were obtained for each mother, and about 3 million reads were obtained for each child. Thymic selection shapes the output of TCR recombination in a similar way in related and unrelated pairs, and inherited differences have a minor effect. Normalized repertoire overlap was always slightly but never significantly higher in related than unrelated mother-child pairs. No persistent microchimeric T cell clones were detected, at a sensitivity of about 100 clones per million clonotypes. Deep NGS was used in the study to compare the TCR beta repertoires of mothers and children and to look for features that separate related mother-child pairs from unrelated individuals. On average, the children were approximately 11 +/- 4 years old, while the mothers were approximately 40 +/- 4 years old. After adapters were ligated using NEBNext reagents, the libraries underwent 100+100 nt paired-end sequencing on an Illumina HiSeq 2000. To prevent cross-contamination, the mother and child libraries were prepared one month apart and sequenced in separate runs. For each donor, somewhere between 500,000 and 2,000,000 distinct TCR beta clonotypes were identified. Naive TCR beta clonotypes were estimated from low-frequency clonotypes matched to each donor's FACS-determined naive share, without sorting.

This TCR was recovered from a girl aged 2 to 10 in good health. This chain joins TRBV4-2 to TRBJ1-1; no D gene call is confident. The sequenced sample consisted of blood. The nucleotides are TGTGCCAGCAGCCAAAGGAACTCCGAAGCTTTCTTT. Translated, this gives CASSQRNSEAFF.